This T cell receptor beta chain was captured by sequencing in a study of T cells in Graves' hyperthyroidism and ophthalmopathy (dated by TCRdb to 2018 to 2020). For the wider study: Peripheral blood samples were taken at the time of initial diagnosis, prior to any treatment. For training and testing, the approximately 92 patients in the discovery cohort were randomly divided in a 7:3 ratio. Prospective prediction of ophthalmopathy was tested in an independent validation cohort consisting of 18 hyperthyroidism patients and more than 15 patients who later progressed to ophthalmopathy. TCR Vbeta CDR3 sequencing of 140 or so peripheral blood samples (around 45 ophthalmopathy, 75 to 85 hyperthyroidism and some 17 progressor patients) is reported in the paper. A discovery cohort of roughly 100 patients, about 40 with Graves' ophthalmopathy and roughly 59 with stable Graves' hyperthyroidism, was used to find distinguishing TCR V-J signatures. Once sampling was done, hyperthyroidism patients were given methimazole at a starting dose of 30 mg daily, whereas ophthalmopathy patients were given high-dose intravenous methylprednisolone. The study also compared thyroid tissue and blood T-cell repertoires from several Graves' hyperthyroidism patients.

The study at large found these results: Blood samples also contained most of the expanded thyroid clonotypes (frequency above 0.001), which suggests that blood repertoires may reflect thyroid immune responses. A model built on a 13 V-J signature distinguished ophthalmopathy from stable hyperthyroidism, reaching roughly 88% sensitivity and about 81% specificity in cross-validation and 80%/75% in testing. In validation, the model predicted progression to ophthalmopathy a median of approximately 6.3 months before onset, with about 70% sensitivity and about 72% specificity. No statistical method was used to set the sample size in advance, and investigators knew the group allocation.

Moderately to severely active disease, a Clinical Activity Score of at least 3, a NOSPECS grade of at least 4, and a duration under 3 months were present in ophthalmopathy patients. Patients with uncontrolled infections, other autoimmune diseases, pregnancy or lactation were excluded. Clinical symptoms, serum thyroxine and TRAb, thyroid ultrasound, and orbital computed tomography formed the basis for the diagnoses. PBMCs were isolated from 10 ml of fresh peripheral blood by Ficoll-Paque density gradient centrifugation. Total RNA was extracted with Trizol reagent, and quality was checked on an Agilent 2100 Bioanalyzer. This clonotype was seen a handful of times. This receptor's antigen is unknown. No clone much larger than this one lies a single base away; base qualities are absent. The CDR3 holds 14 amino acids from the cysteine to the phenylalanine. Kept here is only the CDR3 DNA, which spans 42 bases and is read in frame from base 1. Between the V and J ends, shortened by 4 bases and 2 bases respectively, the junction contains 12 bases. Per the germline V gene (reference sequence), LNHDA is the CDR1 and SQIVND is the CDR2.

TCR beta CDR3 regions were amplified from RNA transcripts. For the first round of RT-PCR on the TCR CDR3, the HTBI primer set was used together with the Qiagen OneStep RT-PCR kit. Libraries were constructed in a second round of multiplex PCR, after which size selection and purification were carried out. Sequencing of the libraries was done on an Illumina HiSeq2000 using paired-end 100 bp reads. The paper's processing steps were these. Raw data were processed with SOAPnuke, discarding reads with adapters, uncalled bases, mean Phred below 15, or no exact constant-primer or identifier match. COPE v1.2.5 was used to merge the high-quality paired reads, and each unique nucleotide sequence was defined as a clonotype. MiTCR v1.1 was used to align the clonotypes against IMGT TRBV, TRBD and TRBJ reference segments. The analysis included only V-J combinations with a frequency above 0.0001, which together covered 98% to 99.2% of the repertoires. The TCS score was defined as F50 (clonal expansion) divided by E x V (chaos), with BLOSUM62-based TCRdist calculated between CDR3 peptides within each V-J. Welch's t-statistics and random forest reduced roughly 500 V-J features to roughly 13, which were used in a naive Bayes classifier (R e1071). Starting from the raw public reads, TCRdb applied fastp trimming at Q25, assembled clones with MiXCR and retained in-frame beta chains. Each CDR3 protein gets just one entry, which takes the most common genes and DNA from the rows behind it. The V and J calls were not made by the authors but by TCRdb's processing. Recorded for this sample are under 350,000 distinct CDR3 sequences; about 18% of them occurred a single time. The ten largest clones take up approximately 60% of the sample.

The V and J segments used are TRBV19 and TRBJ2-7; the D segment might be TRBD1 or TRBD2, since each matches 5 bases. The receptor's source is an older woman with Graves' ophthalmopathy. Specimen: blood. The nucleotides read TGTGCCAGTAGTAAGGTAGGGACCACCTACGAGCAGTACTTC. Translated, this gives CASSKVGTTYEQYF.